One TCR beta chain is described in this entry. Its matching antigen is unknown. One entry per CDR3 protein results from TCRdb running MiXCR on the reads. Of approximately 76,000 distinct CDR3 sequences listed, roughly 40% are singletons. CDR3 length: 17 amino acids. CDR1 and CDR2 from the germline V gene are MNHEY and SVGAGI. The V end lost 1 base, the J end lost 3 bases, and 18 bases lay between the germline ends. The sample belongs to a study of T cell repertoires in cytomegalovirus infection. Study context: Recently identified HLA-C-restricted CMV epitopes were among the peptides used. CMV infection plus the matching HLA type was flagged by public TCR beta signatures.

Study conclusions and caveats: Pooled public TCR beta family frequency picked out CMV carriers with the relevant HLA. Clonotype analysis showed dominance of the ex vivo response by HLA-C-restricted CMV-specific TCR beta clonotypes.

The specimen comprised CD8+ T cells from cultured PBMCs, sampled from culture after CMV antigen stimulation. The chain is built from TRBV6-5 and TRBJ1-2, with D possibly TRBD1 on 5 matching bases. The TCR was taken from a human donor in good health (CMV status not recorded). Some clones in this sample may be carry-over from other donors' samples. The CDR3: CASSYFGIRGGDYGYTF. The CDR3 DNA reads TGTGCCAGCAGTTACTTCGGGATAAGGGGAGGAGACTATGGCTACACCTTC.